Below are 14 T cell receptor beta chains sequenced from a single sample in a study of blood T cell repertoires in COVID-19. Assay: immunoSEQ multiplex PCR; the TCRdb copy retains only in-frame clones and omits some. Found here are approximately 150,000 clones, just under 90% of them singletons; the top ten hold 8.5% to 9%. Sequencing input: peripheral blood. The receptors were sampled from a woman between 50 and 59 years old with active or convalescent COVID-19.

CDR3 protein: CASSQVDSGVYEQYF. Here the CDR3 DNA reads TGCGCCAGCAGCCAAGTCGACTCAGGGGTCTACGAGCAGTACTTC. This chain joins TRBV4-1 and TRBJ2-7, with D possibly TRBD1 on 6 matching bases. The germline CDR1 and CDR2 sequences are MGHRA and YSYEKL. The CDR3 is 15 amino acids. The ends were cut back, 1 base at V and 3 bases at J, with 13 bases in the middle.

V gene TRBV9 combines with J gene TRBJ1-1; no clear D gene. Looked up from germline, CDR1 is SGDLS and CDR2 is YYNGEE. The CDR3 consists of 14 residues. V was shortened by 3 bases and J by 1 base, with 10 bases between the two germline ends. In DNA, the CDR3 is TGTGCCAGCAGCGCCCGGGATGAGAACACTGAAGCTTTCTTT. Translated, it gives CASSARDENTEAFF.

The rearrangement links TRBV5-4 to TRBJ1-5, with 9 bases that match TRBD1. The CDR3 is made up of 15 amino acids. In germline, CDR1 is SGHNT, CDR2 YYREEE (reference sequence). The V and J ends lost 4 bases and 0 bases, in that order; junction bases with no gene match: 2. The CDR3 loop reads CASSLQGASNQPQHF. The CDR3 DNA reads TGTGCCAGCAGCCTACAGGGGGCTAGCAATCAGCCCCAGCATTTT.

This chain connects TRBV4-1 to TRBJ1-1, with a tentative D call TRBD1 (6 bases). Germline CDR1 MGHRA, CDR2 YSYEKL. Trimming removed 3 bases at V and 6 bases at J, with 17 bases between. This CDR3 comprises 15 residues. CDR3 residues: CASSQRTVSGAEAFF. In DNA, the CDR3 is TGCGCCAGCAGCCAGAGGACAGTTTCAGGCGCTGAAGCTTTCTTT.

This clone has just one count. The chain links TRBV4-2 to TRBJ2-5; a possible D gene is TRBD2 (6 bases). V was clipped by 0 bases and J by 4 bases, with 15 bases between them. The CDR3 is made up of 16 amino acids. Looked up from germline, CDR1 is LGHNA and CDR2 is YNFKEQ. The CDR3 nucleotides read TGTGCCAGCAGCCAAGATAGGGCCGGGAGATTAGAGACCCAGTACTTC. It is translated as CASSQDRAGRLETQYF.

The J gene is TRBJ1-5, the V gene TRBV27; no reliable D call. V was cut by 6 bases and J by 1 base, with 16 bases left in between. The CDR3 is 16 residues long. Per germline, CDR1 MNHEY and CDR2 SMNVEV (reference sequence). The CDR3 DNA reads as TGTGCCAGCAGAGACACTTTGACAAAGAGCAATCAGCCCCAGCATTTT. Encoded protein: CASRDTLTKSNQPQHF.

Here the CDR3 reads CASSAGTGFNEQFF. In DNA, the CDR3 is TGTGCCAGCAGTGCCGGGACAGGGTTTAATGAGCAGTTCTTC. The rearrangement joins TRBV28 to TRBJ2-1, with 9 bases aligning to TRBD1. Germline V gene sequence: CDR1 MDHEN, CDR2 SYDVKM. The J segment lost 7 bases and the V segment lost 5 bases, leaving 6 bases of the junction unmatched. This CDR3 has 14 amino acids.

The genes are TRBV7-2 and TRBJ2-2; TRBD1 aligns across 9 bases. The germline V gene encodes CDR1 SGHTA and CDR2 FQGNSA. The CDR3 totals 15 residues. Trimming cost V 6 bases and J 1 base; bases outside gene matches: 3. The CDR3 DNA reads TGTGCCAGCAGAAGGACAGGGGAGAACACCGGGGAGCTGTTTTTT. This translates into CASRRTGENTGELFF.

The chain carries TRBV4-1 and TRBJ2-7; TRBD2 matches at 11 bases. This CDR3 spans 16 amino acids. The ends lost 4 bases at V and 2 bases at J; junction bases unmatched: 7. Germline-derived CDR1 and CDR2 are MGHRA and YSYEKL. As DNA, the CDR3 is TGCGCCAGCAGCCGGGGGGGACTAGCGGAGACCTACGAGCAGTACTTC. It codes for CASSRGGLAETYEQYF.

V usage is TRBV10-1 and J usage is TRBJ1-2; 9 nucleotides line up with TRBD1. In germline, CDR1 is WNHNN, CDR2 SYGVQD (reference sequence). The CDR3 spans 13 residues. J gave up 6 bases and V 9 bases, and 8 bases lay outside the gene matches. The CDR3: CARGPYRGHGYTF. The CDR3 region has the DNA TGCGCCAGAGGACCGTACAGGGGGCATGGCTACACCTTC.

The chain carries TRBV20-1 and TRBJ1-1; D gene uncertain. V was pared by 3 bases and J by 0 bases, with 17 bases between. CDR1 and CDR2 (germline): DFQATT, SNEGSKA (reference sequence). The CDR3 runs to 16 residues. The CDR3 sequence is CSASRGQTLMNTEAFF. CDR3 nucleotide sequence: TGCAGTGCTAGTCGCGGGCAGACCCTAATGAACACTGAAGCTTTCTTT.

The CDR3 reads CASSIVGRGYRDSYNEQFF. Here the CDR3 DNA reads TGTGCCAGTAGTATAGTAGGAAGGGGTTACAGGGATTCTTACAATGAGCAGTTCTTC. V gene TRBV19 combines with J gene TRBJ2-1; perhaps TRBD1 as D (6 bases). The CDR3 has 19 residues. V shed 1 base and J shed 4 bases, with 23 bases lying between them. Germline CDR1 is LNHDA and CDR2 is SQIVND (reference sequence).

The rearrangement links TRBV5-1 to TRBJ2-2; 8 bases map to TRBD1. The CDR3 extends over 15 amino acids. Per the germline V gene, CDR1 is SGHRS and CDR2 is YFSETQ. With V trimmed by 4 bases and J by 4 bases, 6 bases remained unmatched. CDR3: CASSPGQESTGELFF. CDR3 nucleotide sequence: TGCGCCAGCAGCCCGGGACAGGAATCCACCGGGGAGCTGTTTTTT.

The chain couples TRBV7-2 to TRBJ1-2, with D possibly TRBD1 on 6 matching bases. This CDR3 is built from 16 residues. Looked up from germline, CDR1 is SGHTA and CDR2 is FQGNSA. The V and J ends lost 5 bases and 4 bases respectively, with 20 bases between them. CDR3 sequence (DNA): TGTGCCAGCAGCGGTCGCGACAACGGGACACCCTATGGCTACACCTTC. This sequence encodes CASSGRDNGTPYGYTF.